This TCR beta chain was sequenced during a study of blood T cell repertoires in COVID-19. Clones were sequenced by immunoSEQ multiplex PCR, and TCRdb holds only the in-frame ones, with some missing. Counted here are roughly 280,000 clones, over 75% occurring once; the ten biggest clones make up 2.4%. V gave up 5 bases and J gave up 2 bases, with 16 bases separating them. The germline CDR1 and CDR2 sequences are MGHRA and YSYEKL. This CDR3 comprises 16 residues. Study members were between roughly 18 and 89 years old and lived in 20 to 30 US regions. Clinical histories supplied by participants themselves formed the basis of cohort assignment. Recovered status in Cohort 3 required two negative PCRs, clearance, or symptom resolution.

The sample comprised PBMCs or T cells enriched from blood (not recorded which). This TCR derives from a woman aged 18 to 35 who had recovered from COVID-19. The chain has TRBV4-1 and TRBJ1-5; D unclear. Here the CDR3 DNA reads TGCGCCAGCAGCAAAGTTCAGGCCGGGGGCAATCAGCCCCAGCATTTT. It translates to CASSKVQAGGNQPQHF.